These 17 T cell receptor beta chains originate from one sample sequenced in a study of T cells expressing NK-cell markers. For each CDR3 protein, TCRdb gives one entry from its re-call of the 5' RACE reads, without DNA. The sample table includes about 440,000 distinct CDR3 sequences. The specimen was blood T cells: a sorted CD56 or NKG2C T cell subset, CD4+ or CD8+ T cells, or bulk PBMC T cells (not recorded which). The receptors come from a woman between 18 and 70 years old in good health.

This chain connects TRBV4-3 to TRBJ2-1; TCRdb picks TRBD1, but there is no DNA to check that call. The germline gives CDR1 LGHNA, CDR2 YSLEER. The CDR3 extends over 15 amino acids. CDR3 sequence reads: CASRRGREFFDEQFF.

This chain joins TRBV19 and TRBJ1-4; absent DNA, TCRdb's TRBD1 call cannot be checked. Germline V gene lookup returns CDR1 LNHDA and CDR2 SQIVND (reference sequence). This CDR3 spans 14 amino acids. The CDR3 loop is CASSMRGFNEKLFF.

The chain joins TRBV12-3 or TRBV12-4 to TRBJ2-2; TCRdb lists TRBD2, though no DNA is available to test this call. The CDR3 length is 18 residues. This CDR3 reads CASSSTEWLAGGPGELFF.

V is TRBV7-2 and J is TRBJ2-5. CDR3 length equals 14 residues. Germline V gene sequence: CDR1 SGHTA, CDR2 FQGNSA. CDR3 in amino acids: CASSFGPEQETQYF.

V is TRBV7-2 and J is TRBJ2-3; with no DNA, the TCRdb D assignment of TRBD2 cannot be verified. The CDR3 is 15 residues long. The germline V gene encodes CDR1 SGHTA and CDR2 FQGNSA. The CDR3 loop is CASSLAGGNTDTQYF.

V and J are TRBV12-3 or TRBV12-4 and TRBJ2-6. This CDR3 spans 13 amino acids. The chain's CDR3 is CASKSSGANVLTF.

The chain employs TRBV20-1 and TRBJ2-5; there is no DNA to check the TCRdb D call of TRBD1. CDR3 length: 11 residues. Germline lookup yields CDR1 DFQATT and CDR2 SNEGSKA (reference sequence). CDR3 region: CSSGQQETQYF.

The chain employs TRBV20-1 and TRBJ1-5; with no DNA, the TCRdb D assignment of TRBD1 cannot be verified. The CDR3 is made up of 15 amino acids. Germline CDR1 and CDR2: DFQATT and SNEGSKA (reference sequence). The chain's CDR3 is CSALPDRGRDQPQHF.

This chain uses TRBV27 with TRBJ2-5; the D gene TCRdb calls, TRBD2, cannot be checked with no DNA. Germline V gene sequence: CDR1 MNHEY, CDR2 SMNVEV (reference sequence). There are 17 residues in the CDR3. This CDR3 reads CASSPPRLAGDLETQYF.

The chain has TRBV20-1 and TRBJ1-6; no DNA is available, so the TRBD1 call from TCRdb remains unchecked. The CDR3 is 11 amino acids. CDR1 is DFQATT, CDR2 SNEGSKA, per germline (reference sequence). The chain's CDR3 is CSARGDSPLHF.

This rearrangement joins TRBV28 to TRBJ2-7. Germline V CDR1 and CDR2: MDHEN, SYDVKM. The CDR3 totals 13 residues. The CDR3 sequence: CASSSGNGFGQYF. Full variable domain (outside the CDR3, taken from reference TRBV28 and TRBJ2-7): DVKVTQSSRYLVKRTGEKVFLECVQDMDHENMFWYRQDPGLGLRLIYFSYDVKMKEKGDIPEGYSVSREKKERFSLILESASTNQTSMYLCASSSGNGFGQYFGPGTRLTVT.

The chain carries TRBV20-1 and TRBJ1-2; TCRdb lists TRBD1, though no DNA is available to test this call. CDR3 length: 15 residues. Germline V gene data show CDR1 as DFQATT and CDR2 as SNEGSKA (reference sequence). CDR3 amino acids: CSADPRQGVNYGYTF.

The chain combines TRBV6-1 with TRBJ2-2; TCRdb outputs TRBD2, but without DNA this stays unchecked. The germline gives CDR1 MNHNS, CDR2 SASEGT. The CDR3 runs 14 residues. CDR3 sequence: CAATPRVGTGELFF.

Here the CDR3 reads CASSFPTAKNIQYF. V and J are TRBV6-2 or TRBV6-3 and TRBJ2-4. This CDR3 is built from 14 residues. Germline V gene sequence: CDR1 MNHEY, CDR2 SVGEGT.

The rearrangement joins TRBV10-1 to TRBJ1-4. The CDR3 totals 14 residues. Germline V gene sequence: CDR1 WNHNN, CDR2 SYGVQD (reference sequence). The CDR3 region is CASSDGRPNEKLFF.

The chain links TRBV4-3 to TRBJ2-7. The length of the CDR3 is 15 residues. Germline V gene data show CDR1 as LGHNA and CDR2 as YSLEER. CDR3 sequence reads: CASSQETHDCYEQYF.

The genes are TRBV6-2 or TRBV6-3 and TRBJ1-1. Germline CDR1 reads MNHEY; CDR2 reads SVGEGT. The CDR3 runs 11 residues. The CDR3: CASSYGTEAFF.